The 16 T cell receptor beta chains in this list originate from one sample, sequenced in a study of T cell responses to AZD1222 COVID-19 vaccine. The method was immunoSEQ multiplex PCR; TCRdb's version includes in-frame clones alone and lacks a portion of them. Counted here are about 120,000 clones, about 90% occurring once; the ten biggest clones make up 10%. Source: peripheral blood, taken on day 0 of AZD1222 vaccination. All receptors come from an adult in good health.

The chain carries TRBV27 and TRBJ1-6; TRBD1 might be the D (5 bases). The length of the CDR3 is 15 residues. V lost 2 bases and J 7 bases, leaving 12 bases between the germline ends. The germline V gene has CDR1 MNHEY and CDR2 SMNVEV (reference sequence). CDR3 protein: CASSLVRGWNSPLHF. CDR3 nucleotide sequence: TGTGCCAGCAGTTTAGTAAGGGGTTGGAATTCACCCCTCCACTTT.

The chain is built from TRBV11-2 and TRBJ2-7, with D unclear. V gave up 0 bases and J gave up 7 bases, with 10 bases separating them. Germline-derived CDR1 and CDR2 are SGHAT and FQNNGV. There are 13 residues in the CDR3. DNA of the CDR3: TGTGCCAGCAGCTTAGACCCGGTCGCAGAGCAGTACTTC. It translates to CASSLDPVAEQYF.

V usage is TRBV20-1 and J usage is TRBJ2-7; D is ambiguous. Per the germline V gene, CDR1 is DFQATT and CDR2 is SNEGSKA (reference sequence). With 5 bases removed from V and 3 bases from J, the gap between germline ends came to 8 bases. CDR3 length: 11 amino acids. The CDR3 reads CSALWDYEQYF. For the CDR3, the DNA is TGCAGTGCTCTGTGGGACTACGAGCAGTACTTC.

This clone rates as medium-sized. The CDR3, as DNA: TGTGCCAGCAGCCCCGGGCCCTACACCGGGGAGCTGTTTTTT. Protein: CASSPGPYTGELFF. The chain uses TRBV7-3 and TRBJ2-2; D is unclear. Trimming pared 5 bases from V and 3 bases from J, leaving 10 bases between. This CDR3 spans 14 amino acids. Germline loops: CDR1 SGHTA, CDR2 FQGTGA.

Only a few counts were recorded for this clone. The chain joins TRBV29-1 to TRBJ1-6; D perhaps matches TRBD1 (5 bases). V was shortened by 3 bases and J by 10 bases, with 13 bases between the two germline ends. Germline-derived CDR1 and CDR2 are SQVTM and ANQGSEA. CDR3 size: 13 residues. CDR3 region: CSVDGQGPSPLHF. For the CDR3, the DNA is TGCAGCGTTGATGGGCAGGGCCCGTCACCCCTCCACTTT.

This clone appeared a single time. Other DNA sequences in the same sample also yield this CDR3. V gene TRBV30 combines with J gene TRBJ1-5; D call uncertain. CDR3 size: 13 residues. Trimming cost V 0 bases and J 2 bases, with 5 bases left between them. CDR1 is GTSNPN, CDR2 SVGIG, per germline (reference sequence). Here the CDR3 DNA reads TGTGCCTGGAGTGTGTCGGGCAATCAGCCCCAGCATTTT. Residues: CAWSVSGNQPQHF.

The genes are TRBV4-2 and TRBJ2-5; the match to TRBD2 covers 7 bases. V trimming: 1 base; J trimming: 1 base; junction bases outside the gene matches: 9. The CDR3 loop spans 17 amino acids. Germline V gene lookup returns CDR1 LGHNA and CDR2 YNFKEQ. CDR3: CASSQAVGTNRQETQYF. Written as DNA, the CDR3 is TGTGCCAGCAGCCAAGCGGTGGGGACTAACCGCCAAGAGACCCAGTACTTC.

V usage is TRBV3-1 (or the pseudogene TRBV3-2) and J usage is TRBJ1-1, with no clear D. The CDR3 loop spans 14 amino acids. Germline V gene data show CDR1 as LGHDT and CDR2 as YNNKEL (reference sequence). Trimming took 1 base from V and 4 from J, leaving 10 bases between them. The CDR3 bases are TGTGCCAGCAGCCAAGCTAGCCAGATCACTGAAGCTTTCTTT. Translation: CASSQASQITEAFF.

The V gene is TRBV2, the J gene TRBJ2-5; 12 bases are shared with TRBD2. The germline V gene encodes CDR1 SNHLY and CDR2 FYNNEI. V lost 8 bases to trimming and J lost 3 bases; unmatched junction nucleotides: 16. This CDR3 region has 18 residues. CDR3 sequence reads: CASRRRRLAGGWEETQYF. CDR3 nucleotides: TGTGCCAGCCGGAGGAGGCGGCTAGCGGGAGGGTGGGAAGAGACCCAGTACTTC.

The CDR3 protein is CASSPKGGYGYTF. In nucleotides, the CDR3 is TGTGCCAGCTCACCAAAAGGTGGCTATGGCTACACCTTC. The J gene is TRBJ1-2, the V gene TRBV18, with D unresolved. Deletions cut 2 bases from V and 4 bases from J, with 8 bases between. CDR3 length: 13 amino acids. Germline CDR1 is KGHSH and CDR2 is LQKENI.

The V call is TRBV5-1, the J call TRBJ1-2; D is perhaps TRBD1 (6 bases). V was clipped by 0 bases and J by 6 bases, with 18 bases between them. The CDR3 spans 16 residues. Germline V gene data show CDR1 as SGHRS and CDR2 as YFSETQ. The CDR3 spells CASSLGPAGESNGYTF. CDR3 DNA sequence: TGCGCCAGCAGCTTGGGTCCCGCAGGGGAATCTAATGGCTACACCTTC.

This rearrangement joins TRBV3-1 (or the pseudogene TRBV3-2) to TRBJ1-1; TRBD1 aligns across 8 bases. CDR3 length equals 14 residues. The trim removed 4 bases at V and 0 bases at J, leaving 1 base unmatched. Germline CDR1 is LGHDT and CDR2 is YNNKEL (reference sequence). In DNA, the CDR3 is TGTGCCAGCAGCCTGACAGGGGTGAACACTGAAGCTTTCTTT. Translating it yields CASSLTGVNTEAFF.

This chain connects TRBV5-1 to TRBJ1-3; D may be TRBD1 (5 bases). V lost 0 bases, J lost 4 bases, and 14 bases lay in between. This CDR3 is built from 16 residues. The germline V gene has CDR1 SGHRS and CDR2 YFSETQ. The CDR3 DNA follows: TGCGCCAGCAGCTTGGCCGGTGGAGGGGACGGAAACACCATATATTTT. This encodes CASSLAGGGDGNTIYF.

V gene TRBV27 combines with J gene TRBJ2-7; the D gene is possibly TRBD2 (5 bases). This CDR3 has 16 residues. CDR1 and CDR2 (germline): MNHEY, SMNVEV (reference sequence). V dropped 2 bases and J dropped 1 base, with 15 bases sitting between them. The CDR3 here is CASSLGSGYPSYEQYF. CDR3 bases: TGTGCCAGCAGTTTAGGGTCGGGGTACCCTTCCTACGAGCAGTACTTC.

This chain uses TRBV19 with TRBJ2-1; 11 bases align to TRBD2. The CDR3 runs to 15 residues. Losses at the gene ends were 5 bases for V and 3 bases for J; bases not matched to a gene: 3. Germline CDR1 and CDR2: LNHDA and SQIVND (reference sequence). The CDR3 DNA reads TGTGCCAGTAGTTGGACTAGCGGGTACTACAATGAGCAGTTCTTC. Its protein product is CASSWTSGYYNEQFF.

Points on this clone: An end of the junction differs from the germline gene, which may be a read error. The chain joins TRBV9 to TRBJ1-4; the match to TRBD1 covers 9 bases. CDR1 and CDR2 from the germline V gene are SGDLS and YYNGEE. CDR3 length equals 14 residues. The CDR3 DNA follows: TGTGCCAGCAGTGTAGGGACAGGGAGGGAAAAACTGTTTTTT. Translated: CASSVGTGREKLFF.